The rows below give T cell receptor beta chains drawn from one sample of a study of T cell repertoires in cytomegalovirus infection. MiXCR, run by TCRdb on the reads, gives a single entry per CDR3 protein. The top ten clones hold 2.5% to 3.5% of a sample with roughly 720,000 distinct CDR3 sequences, under 40% of them seen once. Input material: PBMCs. Every receptor here comes from a human donor in good health (CMV status not recorded). Some clones in this sample may be carry-over from other donors' samples. Each CDR3 is given with its conserved first and last residue. Fields, in order: J gene, D gene, clone size, V gene, CDR3 DNA, CDR3 protein. A D gene is named only where the DNA matches it firmly. Clone size is shown for a subset of rows, as once, few, many or a class of expanded clone.

j_gene: TRBJ2-1
d_gene: TRBD1
abundance: many
v_gene: TRBV7-2
CDR3nt: TGTGCCAGCAGCTTTGACAGGGGGAGCTACAATGAGCAGTTCTTC
CDR3aa: CASSFDRGSYNEQFF

j_gene: TRBJ2-3
d_gene: .
abundance: many
v_gene: TRBV7-2
CDR3nt: TGTGCCAGCAGCCCCGTCAATCCGGTTACGCAGTATTTT
CDR3aa: CASSPVNPVTQYF

j_gene: TRBJ1-1
d_gene: .
abundance: .
v_gene: TRBV29-1
CDR3nt: TGCAGCGTTGATCAACAGCTGAACACTGAAGCTTTCTTT
CDR3aa: CSVDQQLNTEAFF

j_gene: TRBJ2-2
d_gene: .
abundance: .
v_gene: TRBV13
CDR3nt: TGTGCCAGCAGCTTCCGGCGTTCCGCGAACACCGGGGAGCTGTTTTTT
CDR3aa: CASSFRRSANTGELFF

j_gene: TRBJ2-3
d_gene: TRBD2
abundance: many
v_gene: TRBV7-6
CDR3nt: TGTGCCAGCAGCTTAGCGGGGGGGTCAGATACGCAGTATTTT
CDR3aa: CASSLAGGSDTQYF

j_gene: TRBJ1-6
d_gene: TRBD1
abundance: .
v_gene: TRBV4-1
CDR3nt: TGCGCCAGCAGCTTGACGGCACAGGGGAATTCACCCCTCCACTTT
CDR3aa: CASSLTAQGNSPLHF

j_gene: TRBJ1-5
d_gene: .
abundance: .
v_gene: TRBV6-6
CDR3nt: TGTGCCAGCAGTGCCCTTCCTTCTAGCAATCAGCCCCAGCATTTT
CDR3aa: CASSALPSSNQPQHF

j_gene: TRBJ2-1
d_gene: TRBD2
abundance: few
v_gene: TRBV19
CDR3nt: TGTGCCAGTAGTATCAATCTAGCGGGAAATAATCGTGAGCAGTTCTTC
CDR3aa: CASSINLAGNNREQFF

j_gene: TRBJ1-1
d_gene: TRBD1
abundance: .
v_gene: TRBV19
CDR3nt: TGTGCCAGTAGTATGGAGGCAGGGGGAACTGAAGCTTTCTTT
CDR3aa: CASSMEAGGTEAFF

j_gene: TRBJ2-7
d_gene: TRBD1
abundance: few
v_gene: TRBV29-1
CDR3nt: TGCAGCGTAGCCGGGACAGGGAAGGGGTACGAGCAGTACTTC
CDR3aa: CSVAGTGKGYEQYF

j_gene: TRBJ1-5
d_gene: .
abundance: .
v_gene: TRBV20-1
CDR3nt: TGCAGTGCAGGCCCGGTGAATGGCAATCAACCCCAGCATTTT
CDR3aa: CSAGPVNGNQPQHF

j_gene: TRBJ1-1
d_gene: .
abundance: .
v_gene: TRBV19
CDR3nt: TGTGCCAGTAGTATCAGGACGGCGAACACTGAAGCTTTCTTT
CDR3aa: CASSIRTANTEAFF

j_gene: TRBJ2-3
d_gene: TRBD2
abundance: .
v_gene: TRBV12-3/TRBV12-4
CDR3nt: TGTGCCAGCAGTTCCTGGGGGGGAGGGGATACGCAGTATTTT
CDR3aa: CASSSWGGGDTQYF

j_gene: TRBJ1-2
d_gene: .
abundance: many
v_gene: TRBV7-2
CDR3nt: TGTGCCAGCAGCTTAATGGTTGGCTACACCTTC
CDR3aa: CASSLMVGYTF

j_gene: TRBJ2-7
d_gene: .
abundance: .
v_gene: TRBV20-1
CDR3nt: TGCAGTGCTAGAGATTCGGTGCGCCTCTACGAGCAGTACTTC
CDR3aa: CSARDSVRLYEQYF